This T cell receptor (beta chain) was documented in a study of OX40 agonist ivuxolimab in advanced cancers. The CDR3 spans 15 residues. V was clipped by 2 bases and J by 1 base, with 13 bases between them. CDR1 and CDR2 (germline): SGDLS, YYNGEE. Sequencing used immunoSEQ multiplex PCR; TCRdb keeps in-frame clones, though not all of them. The sample has 77,000 or so clones; around 94% are singletons. The genes are TRBV9 and TRBJ2-7, with D maybe TRBD1 (5 bases). This sequence was found in an adult with an advanced solid tumor such as melanoma, head and neck, liver or kidney cancer. The source was CD4+ or CD8+ T cells sorted from blood, collected in a trial of the OX40 agonist ivuxolimab. The CDR3 here is CASSVDPRQSYEQYF. DNA of the CDR3: TGTGCCAGCAGCGTGGACCCTAGACAGTCCTACGAGCAGTACTTC. Full variable domain (missing parts from reference TRBV9 and TRBJ2-7): DSGVTQTPKHLITATGQRVTLRCSPRSGDLSVYWYQQSLDQGLQFLIQYYNGEERAKGNILERFSAQQFPDLHSELNLSSLELGDSALYFCASSVDPRQSYEQYFGPGTRLTVT.